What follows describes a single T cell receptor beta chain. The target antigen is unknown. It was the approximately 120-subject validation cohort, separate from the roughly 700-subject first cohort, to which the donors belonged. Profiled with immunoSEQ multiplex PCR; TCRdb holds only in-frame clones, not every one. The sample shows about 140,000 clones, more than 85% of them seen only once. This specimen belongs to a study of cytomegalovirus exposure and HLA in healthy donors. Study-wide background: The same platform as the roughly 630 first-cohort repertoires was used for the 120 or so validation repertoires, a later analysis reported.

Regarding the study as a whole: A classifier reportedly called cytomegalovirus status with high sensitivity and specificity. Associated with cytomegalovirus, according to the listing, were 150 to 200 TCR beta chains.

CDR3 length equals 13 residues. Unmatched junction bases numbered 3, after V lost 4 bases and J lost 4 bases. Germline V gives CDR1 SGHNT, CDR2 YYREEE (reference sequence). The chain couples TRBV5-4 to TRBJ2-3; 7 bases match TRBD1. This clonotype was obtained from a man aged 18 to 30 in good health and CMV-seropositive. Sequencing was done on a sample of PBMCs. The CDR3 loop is CASSPDRADTQYF. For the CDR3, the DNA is TGTGCCAGCAGCCCAGACAGGGCAGATACGCAGTATTTT.